The clone carrying this TCR beta chain was found a few times. The table came from immunoSEQ multiplex PCR; TCRdb's copy has only in-frame clones and leaves some out. Of more than 550,000 clones listed, 80% to 90% are singletons. This entry belongs to a study of shared T cell receptors in the human thymus. V lost 3 bases and J lost 6; bases outside the gene matches: 6. CDR1 SGHNT and CDR2 YENEEA come from the germline V gene. The CDR3 sequence is 14 residues long. The data were also submitted as part of a second study, on human thymus T cells. This second study says: The donor group consisted of healthy Finnish infants who were having corrective surgery for congenital heart defects. Surgeons resected thymus tissue during corrective heart surgery.

The TCR was taken from a girl in the first two years of life with a congenital heart defect. The chain joins TRBV11-3 to TRBJ2-3; 7 nucleotides agree with TRBD1. The sample consisted of thymocytes. The CDR3 DNA is TGTGCCAGCAGCTTTAAGGGGGCCCGGGATACGCAGTATTTT. It yields the protein CASSFKGARDTQYF.